This TCR beta chain was recovered during a study of T cells in narcolepsy. Study-wide context: Enrolled donors included narcolepsy type 1 or type 2 patients and healthy controls.

Regarding the study as a whole: Reportedly, autoreactive clonotypes were serially detected in patients' blood but not controls'. No autoreactive T cell clone sequences appeared in some memory CD4+ repertoires.

V dropped 3 bases and J dropped 5; count of bases not matched to a gene: 5. Germline-derived CDR1 and CDR2 are KGHSH and LQKENI. The CDR3 covers 14 residues. This clone is a singleton in its sample. Its antigen is unknown. Assay: immunoSEQ multiplex PCR; the TCRdb copy retains only in-frame clones and omits some. The sample has nearly 35,000 clones; around 84% are singletons. Sequencing was done on a sample of memory (CD45RA-) CD4+ T cells from blood. The sequence came from a human donor in good health. The chain uses TRBV18 and TRBJ2-7; 9 bases are shared with TRBD1. The CDR3 DNA is TGTGCCAGCTCACCGGGGACAGGGCGGAACGAGCAGTACTTC. Translated: CASSPGTGRNEQYF.